One sample yielded the 12 T cell receptor beta chains listed below, sequenced in a study of blood T cell repertoires in COVID-19 (dated by TCRdb to about 2020). The method was the immunoSEQ multiplex PCR assay. Drawn from immuneACCESS, this table holds only the in-frame rearrangements with V and J called that TCRdb kept. Clones are partly lost; checked studies trace under half to an unresolved V gene and leave the rest unexplained. A total of under 250,000 clones appear in this sample, about 86% of them only once. The leading ten clones occupy approximately 8.6% of the sample. The specimen sequenced was peripheral blood. Receptors originate from a man aged 35-49 years with active or convalescent COVID-19.

This clone was recorded only once. This chain uses TRBV30 with TRBJ2-7; 7 bases are a match to TRBD2. The ends lost 6 bases at V and 5 bases at J; junction bases unmatched: 4. Per germline, CDR1 GTSNPN and CDR2 SVGIG (reference sequence). This CDR3 comprises 11 residues. CDR3 sequence: CACSGMHEQYF. The CDR3 DNA reads as TGTGCCTGCAGCGGGATGCACGAGCAGTACTTC.

This sequence joins TRBV5-1 and TRBJ1-4; the D gene is possibly TRBD1 (6 bases). Trimming took off 4 bases at V and 2 bases at J, with 15 bases between the two ends. The CDR3 totals 16 residues. Germline CDR1 reads SGHRS; CDR2 reads YFSETQ. CDR3 sequence: CASSRTPQGTNEKLFF. The DNA of the CDR3 is TGCGCCAGCAGCCGAACACCCCAGGGGACTAATGAAAAACTGTTTTTT. Full variable domain (remainder filled in from reference TRBV5-1 and TRBJ1-4): KAGVTQTPRYLIKTRGQQVTLSCSPISGHRSVSWYQQTPGQGLQFLFEYFSETQRNKGNFPGRFSGRQFSNSRSEMNVSTLELGDSALYLCASSRTPQGTNEKLFFGSGTQLSVL.

The sample holds one count of this clone. The chain combines TRBV30 with TRBJ1-4; 12 positions match TRBD1. There are 17 residues in the CDR3. The germline CDR1 and CDR2 sequences are GTSNPN and SVGIG (reference sequence). With V trimmed by 6 bases and J by 8 bases, 16 bases remained unmatched. The CDR3 region is CACRDRGRLIAGEKLFF. CDR3 nucleotides: TGTGCCTGCCGGGACAGGGGGCGCCTAATTGCGGGCGAAAAACTGTTTTTT.

The chain employs TRBV7-6 and TRBJ2-1; possible D gene TRBD1, 6 bases. Trimming took 3 bases from V and 3 from J, leaving 12 bases between them. This CDR3 comprises 15 residues. Germline CDR1 reads SGHVS; CDR2 reads FNYEAQ. In DNA form, the CDR3 reads TGTGCCAGCAGCTTCACAGGGTCGGACTACAATGAGCAGTTCTTC. It specifies CASSFTGSDYNEQFF.

J is TRBJ2-7 and V is TRBV27, with D perhaps matching TRBD1 (6 bases). This CDR3 contains 15 residues. From germline, CDR1 is MNHEY and CDR2 SMNVEV (reference sequence). Trimming removed 0 bases at V and 2 bases at J, with 11 bases between. The CDR3 spells CASSLSGTPTYEQYF. The CDR3 DNA reads TGTGCCAGCAGTTTATCCGGGACACCTACCTACGAGCAGTACTTC.

For this clone: The sample carries other DNA sequences with the same CDR3. The CDR3 nucleotides read TGCGCCAGCAGCTTGGATAGCAGGGAAGAGACCCAGTACTTC. Encoded protein: CASSLDSREETQYF. The chain joins TRBV5-1 to TRBJ2-5; D is perhaps TRBD1 (5 bases). V was shortened by 0 bases and J by 3 bases, with 9 bases between the two germline ends. This CDR3 is built from 14 residues. The germline V gene has CDR1 SGHRS and CDR2 YFSETQ.

The DNA for the CDR3 is TGTGCCAGCAGCGTACGACAGGGGGACGATCTGAACACTGAAGCTTTCTTT. This sequence encodes CASSVRQGDDLNTEAFF. The chain combines TRBV9 with TRBJ1-1; the match to TRBD1 covers 9 bases. The CDR3 spans 17 residues. Germline V CDR1 and CDR2: SGDLS, YYNGEE. V shed 1 base and J 0 bases; nucleotides not matched to a gene: 7.

The chain has TRBV30 and TRBJ1-1; 8 bases line up with TRBD1. Germline assignment: CDR1 GTSNPN and CDR2 SVGIG (reference sequence). This CDR3 contains 14 residues. J lost 4 bases, V lost 2 bases, and 6 bases had no gene match. CDR3 amino acids: CAWSTLQGGTEAFF. Written as DNA, the CDR3 is TGTGCCTGGAGTACTTTACAGGGGGGCACTGAAGCTTTCTTT.

This chain uses TRBV19 with TRBJ2-7, with TRBD2 matching 12 bases. CDR3 length: 15 amino acids. Losses at the gene ends were 5 bases for V and 6 bases for J; bases not matched to a gene: 8. Germline CDR1 reads LNHDA; CDR2 reads SQIVND (reference sequence). The CDR3 nucleotides read TGTGCCAGTAGTCCAGGACTAGCGGGAACTCGCGAGCAGTACTTC. Amino acid sequence: CASSPGLAGTREQYF. Combining the CDR3 with reference TRBV19 and TRBJ2-7 gives the whole variable domain DGGITQSPKYLFRKEGQNVTLSCEQNLNHDAMYWYRQDPGQGLRLIYYSQIVNDFQKGDIAEGYSVSREKKESFPLTVTSAQKNPTAFYLCASSPGLAGTREQYFGPGTRLTVT.

The chain links TRBV19 to TRBJ2-5; 8 bases line up with TRBD1. Germline V CDR1 and CDR2: LNHDA, SQIVND (reference sequence). The CDR3 consists of 14 residues. Trimming cost V 4 bases and J 3 bases; bases outside gene matches: 4. CDR3 sequence reads: CASSTSTGEETQYF. The CDR3 DNA reads TGTGCCAGTAGTACCTCGACAGGGGAAGAGACCCAGTACTTC.

This clone occurred once. The genes are TRBV12-5 and TRBJ2-2; maybe TRBD2 (5 bases). Deletions cut 0 bases from V and 5 bases from J, with 10 bases between. Germline assignment: CDR1 LGHNT and CDR2 FRNRAP. This CDR3 has 15 amino acids. CDR3 amino acids: CASGLVHSGTGELFF. The CDR3 nucleotides read TGTGCTAGTGGTTTGGTACACAGCGGAACCGGGGAGCTGTTTTTT.

A single count supports this clone. The rearrangement links TRBV19 to TRBJ2-1, with 7 bases identical to TRBD2. The CDR3 loop spans 12 amino acids. V gave up 4 bases and J gave up 8 bases; unmatched junction bases: 2. The germline gives CDR1 LNHDA, CDR2 SQIVND (reference sequence). CDR3 DNA sequence: TGTGCCAGTAGTAGCCGGGAGGATGAGCAGTTCTTC. Translation: CASSSREDEQFF.